A single sample is the source of the 14 T cell receptor beta chains below, sequenced in a study of sequential checkpoint blockade in melanoma. Profiling relied on immunoSEQ multiplex PCR, and the TCRdb table lists in-frame clones only, not all of them. The profile shows approximately 6,300 clones, 25% to 30% of them singletons. Treatment specified: randomized to nivolumab then ipilimumab (arm A) or the reverse (arm B). The specimen was tumor tissue (inferred from file names), collected from a patient given nivolumab and ipilimumab in sequence. Receptor source: a human donor with melanoma.

This clone was detected a few times. This chain uses TRBV6-8 with TRBJ1-1; D is perhaps TRBD1 (6 bases). The CDR3 covers 16 residues. Germline-derived CDR1 and CDR2 are MNHGY and SAAAGT. V shed 0 bases and J shed 2 bases, with 13 bases lying between them. CDR3 sequence reads: CASSYSYGQRNTEAFF. The CDR3 bases are TGTGCCAGCAGTTACTCTTACGGACAGAGAAACACTGAAGCTTTCTTT.

The J gene is TRBJ2-3, the V gene TRBV18; D may be TRBD1 (6 bases). Germline V lookup: CDR1 KGHSH, CDR2 LQKENI. The V and J ends lost 0 bases and 4 bases respectively, with 14 bases between them. The CDR3 consists of 16 residues. CDR3 protein: CASSPPGQIFPDTQYF. The CDR3 DNA reads as TGTGCCAGCTCACCACCGGGACAAATCTTCCCAGATACGCAGTATTTT.

The chain links TRBV28 to TRBJ2-7; 9 bases are shared with TRBD1. V lost 5 bases to trimming and J lost 0 bases; unmatched junction nucleotides: 5. The CDR3 loop spans 15 amino acids. In germline, CDR1 is MDHEN, CDR2 SYDVKM. CDR3 DNA: TGTGCCAGCAGTCTCCCGGGACAGGGCTCCTACGAGCAGTACTTC. Translating gives CASSLPGQGSYEQYF.

This clone was found many times. The rearrangement uses TRBV11-3 and TRBJ2-5; maybe TRBD2 (5 bases). Germline assignment: CDR1 SGHNT and CDR2 YENEEA. Trimming pared 5 bases from V and 1 base from J, leaving 14 bases between. The CDR3 sequence is 15 residues long. The CDR3 DNA reads TGTGCCAGCAGCCTTATACCGGGGTCCCAAGAGACCCAGTACTTC. Its translation is CASSLIPGSQETQYF. Filled out from reference TRBV11-3 and TRBJ2-5, the complete variable domain reads EAGVVQSPRYKIIEKKQPVAFWCNPISGHNTLYWYLQNLGQGPELLIRYENEEAVDDSQLPKDRFSAERLKGVDSTLKIQPAELGDSAVYLCASSLIPGSQETQYFGPGTRLLVL.

Ten or more counts support this clone. The gene calls are TRBV11-3 and TRBJ2-5; 9 bases align to TRBD2. Germline CDR1 and CDR2: SGHNT and YENEEA. The CDR3 is made up of 15 amino acids. The ends lost 5 bases at V and 5 bases at J; junction bases unmatched: 9. Here the CDR3 DNA reads TGTGCCAGCAGCGCGGGACTAGCCACAGGGGAGACCCAGTACTTC. Protein: CASSAGLATGETQYF.

This clone occurred a few times. The chain combines TRBV28 with TRBJ2-7, with D perhaps assigned TRBD1 or TRBD2 (5 bases each). Trimming removed 3 bases from V and 5 bases from J, with 17 bases in between. Germline loops: CDR1 MDHEN, CDR2 SYDVKM. This CDR3 has 15 amino acids. CDR3 nucleotides: TGTGCCAGCAGTTTGGGGCAGGACCGAGGGAACGAGCAGTACTTC. Its translation: CASSLGQDRGNEQYF.

This clone was seen repeatedly, ten times or more. This chain connects TRBV11-3 to TRBJ1-5, with TRBD1 as a possible D gene (6 bases). CDR1 is SGHNT, CDR2 YENEEA, per germline. The CDR3 spans 14 residues. The ends were cut back, 5 bases at V and 3 bases at J, with 11 bases in the middle. The CDR3 DNA sequence: TGTGCCAGCAGCCTCGCGGGGGCCAATCAGCCCCAGCATTTT. As protein: CASSLAGANQPQHF.

In DNA, the CDR3 is TGCGCTGGGGCAACAACTAATGAAAAACTGTTTTTT. Translation gives CAGATTNEKLFF. V usage is TRBV10-2 and J usage is TRBJ1-4; D perhaps matches TRBD1 (5 bases). CDR1 is WSHSY, CDR2 SAAADI, per germline. This CDR3 has 12 residues.

The table lists this clone with a few counts. The J gene is TRBJ2-7, the V gene TRBV12-5, with unresolved D. CDR3 length: 14 amino acids. From germline, CDR1 is LGHNT and CDR2 FRNRAP. CDR3 bases: TGTGCCAGCATCTTTGGCAGGTGGGCCTACGAGCAGTACTTC. Translated: CASIFGRWAYEQYF.

This clone was observed many times. The rearrangement links TRBV7-5 to TRBJ1-1. TRBV7-5 is listed as a pseudogene. The CDR3 extends over 14 amino acids. CDR3 region: CASSLSSTNTEAFF. For the CDR3, the DNA is TGTGCCAGCAGCTTATCCTCCACGAACACTGAAGCTTTCTTT.

V and J are TRBV28 and TRBJ2-5; tentative D call: TRBD2 (6 bases). The germline V gene encodes CDR1 MDHEN and CDR2 SYDVKM. With 1 base removed from V and 3 bases from J, the gap between germline ends came to 9 bases. This CDR3 has 14 amino acids. The DNA of the CDR3 is TGTGCCAGCAGTTTATCCTGGACTAAAGAGACCCAGTACTTC. It is translated as CASSLSWTKETQYF. The complete variable domain, with remaining parts taken from reference TRBV28 and TRBJ2-5, reads DVKVTQSSRYLVKRTGEKVFLECVQDMDHENMFWYRQDPGLGLRLIYFSYDVKMKEKGDIPEGYSVSREKKERFSLILESASTNQTSMYLCASSLSWTKETQYFGPGTRLLVL.

The table lists this clone with a few counts. V is TRBV6-8 and J is TRBJ2-5; 7 nucleotides align to TRBD2. Germline V gene lookup returns CDR1 MNHGY and CDR2 SAAAGT. With V trimmed by 4 bases and J by 3 bases, 17 bases remained unmatched. The CDR3 is made up of 18 amino acids. The CDR3 spells CASSFSFWRERGEETQYF. CDR3 nucleotide sequence: TGTGCCAGCAGTTTTTCTTTCTGGCGGGAGCGAGGTGAAGAGACCCAGTACTTC.

In this sample, this clone turned up once. The chain couples TRBV5-1 to TRBJ1-4, with unresolved D. Per the germline V gene, CDR1 is SGHRS and CDR2 is YFSETQ. Trimming shortened V by 0 bases and J by 0 bases, and 9 bases separated the two germline ends. The CDR3 consists of 16 residues. Here the CDR3 DNA reads TGCGCCAGCAGCTTGGCCGGATCCACAACTAATGAAAAACTGTTTTTT. Translated, it gives CASSLAGSTTNEKLFF.

This chain uses TRBV28 with TRBJ2-5; no clear D. V was pared by 5 bases and J by 14 bases, with 18 bases between. CDR1 is MDHEN, CDR2 SYDVKM, per germline. The CDR3 runs 12 residues. As DNA, the CDR3 is TGTGCCAGCAGTCTAGACATTCGAGGTTTCTACTTC. Translating it yields CASSLDIRGFYF.